The next 6 T cell receptor beta chains were all read from a single sample in a study of OX40 agonist ivuxolimab in advanced cancers. The assay was immunoSEQ multiplex PCR, and TCRdb's table has in-frame clones only and misses some. Of approximately 46,000 clones listed, over 60% are singletons. The material sequenced was CD4+ or CD8+ T cells sorted from blood, taken in a trial of the OX40 agonist ivuxolimab. The receptor set was obtained from an adult with an advanced solid tumor such as melanoma, head and neck, liver or kidney cancer.

V usage is TRBV10-1 and J usage is TRBJ1-2; 11 bases match TRBD1. V lost 6 bases to trimming and J lost 3 bases; unmatched junction nucleotides: 3. The CDR3 covers 14 residues. CDR1 is WNHNN and CDR2 is SYGVQD in the germline V gene (reference sequence). The CDR3: CASRWTGGYYGYTF. The CDR3 bases are TGCGCCAGCAGGTGGACAGGGGGCTACTATGGCTACACCTTC.

The chain couples TRBV5-5 to TRBJ1-2, with a weak D call TRBD1 (6 bases). The CDR3 covers 14 residues. Trimming removed 6 bases from V and 6 bases from J, with 18 bases in between. CDR1 is SGHKS, CDR2 YYEKEE, per germline (reference sequence). The CDR3 coding sequence is TGTGCCAGCACCGTAGGGGGAAGTGGGAATGGCTACACCTTC. Translated: CASTVGGSGNGYTF.

V usage is TRBV5-1 and J usage is TRBJ1-2; the D gene is possibly TRBD1 (5 bases). CDR1 is SGHRS, CDR2 YFSETQ, per germline. This CDR3 region has 14 residues. Trimming left V 6 bases short and J 4 bases short, with 16 bases between. CDR3 DNA sequence: TGCGCCAGCACCGACAATTGGGACTCCTATGGCTACACCTTC. Protein product: CASTDNWDSYGYTF.

This chain uses TRBV5-1 with TRBJ1-2; D not certain. With 5 bases removed from V and 2 bases from J, the gap between germline ends came to 10 bases. This CDR3 has 13 amino acids. Germline V gives CDR1 SGHRS, CDR2 YFSETQ. The CDR3 region has the DNA TGCGCCAGCAGTTTAGACGGAAACTATGGCTACACCTTC. Protein product: CASSLDGNYGYTF.

This clone occurred once. The gene calls are TRBV2 and TRBJ2-1; 9 bases fit TRBD1. This CDR3 is 15 amino acids long. Per germline, CDR1 SNHLY and CDR2 FYNNEI. J lost 8 bases, V lost 7 bases, and 12 bases had no gene match. This CDR3 reads CASKATKQGAHEQFF. The CDR3 coding sequence is TGTGCCAGCAAAGCAACAAAACAGGGGGCCCATGAGCAGTTCTTC.

J is TRBJ2-7 and V is TRBV27; 9 bases align to TRBD2. The CDR3 covers 14 residues. Germline V gives CDR1 MNHEY, CDR2 SMNVEV (reference sequence). J gave up 5 bases and V 6 bases, and 8 bases lay outside the gene matches. This chain's CDR3 is CASRYSGSAHEQYF. In nucleotides, the CDR3 is TGTGCCAGCAGATATAGCGGGAGCGCCCACGAGCAGTACTTC.